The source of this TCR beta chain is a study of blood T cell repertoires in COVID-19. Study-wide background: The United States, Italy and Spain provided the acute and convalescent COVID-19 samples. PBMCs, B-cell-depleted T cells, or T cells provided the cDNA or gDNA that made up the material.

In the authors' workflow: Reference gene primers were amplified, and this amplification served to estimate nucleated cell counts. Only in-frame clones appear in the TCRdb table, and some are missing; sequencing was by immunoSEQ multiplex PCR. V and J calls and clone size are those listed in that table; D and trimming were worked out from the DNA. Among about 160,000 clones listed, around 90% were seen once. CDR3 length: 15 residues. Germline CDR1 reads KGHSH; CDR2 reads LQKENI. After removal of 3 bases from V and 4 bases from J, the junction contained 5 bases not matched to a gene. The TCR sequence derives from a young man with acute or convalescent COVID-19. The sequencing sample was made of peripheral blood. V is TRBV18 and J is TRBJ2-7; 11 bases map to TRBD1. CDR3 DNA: TGTGCCAGCTCACCGGTAGGACAGGGGGCATACGAGCAGTACTTC. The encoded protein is CASSPVGQGAYEQYF.